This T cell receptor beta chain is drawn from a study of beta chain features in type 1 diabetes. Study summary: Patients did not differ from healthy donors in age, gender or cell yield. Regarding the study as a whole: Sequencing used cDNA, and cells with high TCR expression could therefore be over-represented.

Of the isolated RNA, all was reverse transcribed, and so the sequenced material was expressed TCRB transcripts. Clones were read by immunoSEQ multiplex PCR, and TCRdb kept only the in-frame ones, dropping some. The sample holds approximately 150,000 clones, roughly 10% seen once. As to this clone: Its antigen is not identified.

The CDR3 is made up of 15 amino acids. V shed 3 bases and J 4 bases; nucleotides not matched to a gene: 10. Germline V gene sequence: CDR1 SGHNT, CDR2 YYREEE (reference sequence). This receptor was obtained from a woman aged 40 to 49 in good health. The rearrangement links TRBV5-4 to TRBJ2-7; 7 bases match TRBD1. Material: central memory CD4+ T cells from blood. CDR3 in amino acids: CASSYDRASLYEQYF. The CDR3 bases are TGTGCCAGCAGCTATGACAGGGCTTCGTTGTACGAGCAGTACTTC.